The next 8 T cell receptor beta chains were all read from a single sample in a study of OX40 agonist ivuxolimab in advanced cancers. TCRdb keeps only in-frame clones here, not all; method: immunoSEQ multiplex PCR. The sample shows about 19,000 clones, roughly 89% of them seen only once. The source material was CD4+ or CD8+ T cells sorted from blood, sampled in a trial of the OX40 agonist ivuxolimab. These receptors were collected from an adult with an advanced solid tumor such as melanoma, head and neck, liver or kidney cancer.

A few counts support this clone. This chain joins TRBV14 and TRBJ2-7; D perhaps matches TRBD2 (5 bases). Deletions cut 4 bases from V and 6 bases from J, with 16 bases between. Germline lookup yields CDR1 SGHDN and CDR2 FVKESK. The CDR3 spans 14 residues. The CDR3, as DNA: TGTGCCAGCAGCCCCCTTGCGGGCTGGAGCGAGCAGTACTTC. Amino acid sequence: CASSPLAGWSEQYF. Full variable domain (outside the CDR3, taken from reference TRBV14 and TRBJ2-7): EAGVTQFPSHSVIEKGQTVTLRCDPISGHDNLYWYRRVMGKEIKFLLHFVKESKQDESGMPNNRFLAERTGGTYSTLKVQPAELEDSGVYFCASSPLAGWSEQYFGPGTRLTVT.

The V and J genes are TRBV4-3 and TRBJ2-1; 8 bases line up with TRBD1. The germline V gene encodes CDR1 LGHNA and CDR2 YSLEER. This CDR3 has 16 residues. Germline trimming cut 3 bases from V and 8 bases from J; bases unmatched to any gene: 12. CDR3 coding DNA: TGCGCCAGCAGCCAGACTTCAGGGGGCTCCTTGTATGAGCAGTTCTTC. It encodes CASSQTSGGSLYEQFF.

The V call is TRBV29-1, the J call TRBJ2-2; TRBD1 matches 8 bases. The ends lost 6 bases at V and 5 bases at J; junction bases unmatched: 14. CDR1 is SQVTM, CDR2 ANQGSEA, per germline. The CDR3 length is 16 residues. The CDR3 reads CSVPNTGQAATGELFF. In nucleotides, the CDR3 is TGCAGCGTGCCAAATACGGGACAGGCCGCTACCGGGGAGCTGTTTTTT.

This clone has a handful of counts. In DNA form, the CDR3 reads TGTGCCAGCAGCTTAGTAGCGGGAGGGGGCAATGAGCAGTTCTTC. Its protein product is CASSLVAGGGNEQFF. The chain links TRBV7-6 to TRBJ2-1; TRBD2 matches 11 bases. CDR1 SGHVS and CDR2 FNYEAQ come from the germline V gene. V was clipped by 1 base and J by 6 bases; unmatched bases: 2. CDR3 length: 15 amino acids.

This chain connects TRBV14 to TRBJ2-3, with 7 bases identical to TRBD2. Unmatched junction bases numbered 4, after V lost 6 bases and J lost 1 base. The CDR3 loop spans 14 amino acids. Germline loops: CDR1 SGHDN, CDR2 FVKESK. The CDR3 is CASRPSGRTDTQYF. The CDR3 DNA follows: TGTGCCAGCAGGCCTAGCGGCCGCACAGATACGCAGTATTTT.

The J gene is TRBJ2-4, the V gene TRBV9; 7 bases match TRBD2. This CDR3 comprises 14 residues. The J segment lost 6 bases and the V segment lost 2 bases, leaving 5 bases of the junction unmatched. Germline CDR1 and CDR2: SGDLS and YYNGEE. CDR3 residues: CASSVGGLGNIQYF. CDR3 coding DNA: TGTGCCAGCAGCGTGGGAGGGCTTGGAAACATTCAGTACTTC.

The chain uses TRBV6-1 and TRBJ1-4; 12 nucleotides align to TRBD1. The junction had 4 bases not matched to a gene; V was cut back by 2 bases and J by 9 bases. CDR3 length: 15 residues. CDR1 MNHNS and CDR2 SASEGT come from the germline V gene. The DNA of the CDR3 is TGTGCCAGCAGTGAAATGGGACAGGGGGCGAAAAAACTGTTTTTT. Protein sequence: CASSEMGQGAKKLFF.

This chain links TRBV15 with TRBJ2-3; D unresolved. The CDR3 has 14 amino acids. V gave up 2 bases and J gave up 3 bases, with 9 bases separating them. CDR1 and CDR2 (germline): LNHNV, YYDKDF (reference sequence). CDR3 in amino acids: CATSRPVLTDTQYF. CDR3 DNA: TGTGCCACCAGCAGACCCGTGTTAACAGATACGCAGTATTTT.